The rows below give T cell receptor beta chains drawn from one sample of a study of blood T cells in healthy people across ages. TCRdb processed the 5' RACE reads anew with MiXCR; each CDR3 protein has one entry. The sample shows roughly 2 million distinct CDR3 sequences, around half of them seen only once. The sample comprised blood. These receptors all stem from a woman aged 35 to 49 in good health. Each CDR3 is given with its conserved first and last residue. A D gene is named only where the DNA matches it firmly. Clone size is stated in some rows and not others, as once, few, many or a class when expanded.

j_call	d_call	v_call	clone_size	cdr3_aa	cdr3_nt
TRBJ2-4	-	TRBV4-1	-	CASSQLAGQPRNEQHF	TGCGCCAGCAGCCAACTCGCGGGACAGCCCAGGAACGAGCAGCACTTC
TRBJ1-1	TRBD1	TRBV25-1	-	CAVRDRLNTEAFF	TGTGCCGTCCGGGACAGGTTGAACACTGAAGCTTTCTTT
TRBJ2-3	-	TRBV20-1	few	CSARDSKVSSTDTQYF	TGCAGTGCTAGAGATAGTAAAGTGAGCAGCACAGATACGCAGTATTTT
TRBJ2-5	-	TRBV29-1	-	CSVRAREETQYF	TGCAGCGTGCGGGCTAGGGAAGAGACCCAGTACTTC
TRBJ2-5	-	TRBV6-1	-	CATNRRGQETQYF	TGTGCCACCAACCGGAGAGGGCAAGAGACCCAGTACTTC
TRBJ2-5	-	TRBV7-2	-	CASSLGVFFGGTQYF	TGTGCCAGCAGCTTAGGGGTGTTCTTCGGGGGGACCCAGTACTTC
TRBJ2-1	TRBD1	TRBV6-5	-	CASARDRGQNEQFF	TGTGCCAGCGCCCGGGACAGGGGGCAGAATGAGCAGTTCTTC
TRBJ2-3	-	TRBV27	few	CASSDIRGTSSTDTQYF	TGTGCCAGCAGCGACATTCGCGGGACTTCTAGCACAGATACGCAGTATTTT
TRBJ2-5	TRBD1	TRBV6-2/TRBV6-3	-	CASSHDRGGRETQYF	TGTGCCAGCAGTCACGACAGGGGTGGGAGAGAGACCCAGTACTTC
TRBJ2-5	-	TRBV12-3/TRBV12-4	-	CASRNKRDQETQYF	TGTGCCAGCAGGAACAAGCGGGACCAAGAGACCCAGTACTTC
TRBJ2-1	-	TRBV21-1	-	CASSKALKRGPYNEQFF	TGTGCCAGCAGCAAAGCGCTAAAGCGGGGGCCCTACAATGAGCAGTTCTTC
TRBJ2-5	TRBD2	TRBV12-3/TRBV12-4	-	CASRGAGLQETQYF	TGTGCCAGCAGGGGCGCGGGACTACAAGAGACCCAGTACTTC
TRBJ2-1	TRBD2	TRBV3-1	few	CASSQVFFEERGGNEQFF	TGTGCCAGCAGCCAAGTCTTTTTCGAGGAGCGGGGGGGAAATGAGCAGTTCTTC
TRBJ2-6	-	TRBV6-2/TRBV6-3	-	CASSSPSGSGANVLTF	TGTGCCAGCTCATCCCCTTCAGGCTCTGGGGCCAACGTCCTGACTTTC